This T cell receptor beta chain derives from a study of OX40 agonist ivuxolimab in advanced cancers. At the level of the study: Of mixed ages from 23 to 79 and averaging 60 years, the group was about 80% male. Partial responses were observed in three patients, of whom one had hepatocellular carcinoma and two had cutaneous melanoma.

This CDR3 comprises 14 residues. The ends lost 6 bases at V and 2 bases at J; junction bases unmatched: 4. Germline V gene data show CDR1 as MNHEY and CDR2 as SVGAGI. Whole-study results and caveats: On average, CD8+ T cells had more expanded clones than CD4+.

On this clone itself: The antigen is not known.

Libraries were prepared by immunoSEQ multiplex PCR; TCRdb keeps only in-frame clonotypes and omits some of them. Of some 77,000 clones in the sample, 80% to 95% were seen once. The TCR originated in an adult with an advanced solid tumor such as melanoma, head and neck, liver or kidney cancer. The chain recombines TRBV6-5 with TRBJ2-7; 10 bases are shared with TRBD1. The input for sequencing was CD4+ or CD8+ T cells sorted from blood, taken in a trial of the OX40 agonist ivuxolimab. CDR3 nucleotides: TGTGCCAGCAGCCCAGGACAGGGGGCCTACGAGCAGTACTTC. Amino acids: CASSPGQGAYEQYF.